This T cell receptor (beta chain) originates from a study of response to subunit inactivated influenza vaccine. Comment on this clonotype: The target antigen is unknown.

Per the germline V gene, CDR1 is LGHNA and CDR2 is YSLEER. Trimming removed 5 bases at V and 6 bases at J, with 22 bases between. The CDR3 is made up of 16 amino acids. TCRdb called the RT-PCR reads again in MiXCR, with one record for every CDR3 protein. The top ten clones hold around 28% of a sample with roughly 190,000 distinct CDR3 sequences, around 12% of them seen once. Regarding the study as a whole: New T cells are recruited in small numbers by each seasonal influenza vaccination, according to the authors' suggestion.

The same sample was also studied in work on T cells expressing NK-cell markers. As reported in that work: Libraries used 5'RACE template switching adding universal primer site and UMIs. The sequencing cohort of eight donors included seven HCMV-seropositive individuals and one seronegative individual. CD8+ T cells in roughly six donors included dominant NKG2C+ clonotypes at roughly 1.0-7.5%. Evidence did not settle whether expanded NKG2C+ T cell clones targeted HCMV.

The sequencing here drew on CD8+ T cells sorted from PBMCs, taken 11 to 12 days after vaccination. The chain employs TRBV4-3 and TRBJ1-1, with D perhaps TRBD1 (5 bases). The clonotype was recovered from a man aged 45-60 years who received an inactivated influenza vaccine. This chain's CDR3 is CASSEMGLGGFAEAFF. The CDR3 DNA reads TGCGCCAGCAGCGAGATGGGGCTTGGGGGTTTTGCTGAAGCTTTCTTT.